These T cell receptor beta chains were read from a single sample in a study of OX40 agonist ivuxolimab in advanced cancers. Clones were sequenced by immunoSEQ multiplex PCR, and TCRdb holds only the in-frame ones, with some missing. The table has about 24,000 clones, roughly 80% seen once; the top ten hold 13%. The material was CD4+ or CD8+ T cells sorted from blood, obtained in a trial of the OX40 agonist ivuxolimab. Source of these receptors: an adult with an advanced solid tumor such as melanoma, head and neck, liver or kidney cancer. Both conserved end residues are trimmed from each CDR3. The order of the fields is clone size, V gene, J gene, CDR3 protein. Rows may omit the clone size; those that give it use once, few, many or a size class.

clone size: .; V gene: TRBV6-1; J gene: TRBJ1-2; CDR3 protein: ASSERATSRVDGYT
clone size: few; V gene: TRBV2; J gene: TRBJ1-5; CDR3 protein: ASSSLTGSNQPQH
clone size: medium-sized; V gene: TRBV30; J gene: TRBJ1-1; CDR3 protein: AWSVGAVGNTEAF
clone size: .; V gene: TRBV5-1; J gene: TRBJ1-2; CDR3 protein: ASADRDQGYT
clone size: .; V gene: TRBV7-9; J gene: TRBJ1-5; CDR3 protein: ASSFYSNQPQH
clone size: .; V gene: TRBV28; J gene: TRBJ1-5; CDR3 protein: ASTSTGGVNQPQH
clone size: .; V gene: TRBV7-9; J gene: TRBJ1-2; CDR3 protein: ASSRDGGGYT
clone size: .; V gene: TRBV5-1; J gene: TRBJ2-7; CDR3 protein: ASSLYSFRDRGFNEQY
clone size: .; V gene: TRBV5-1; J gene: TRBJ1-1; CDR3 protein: ASSLQGGGNTEAF
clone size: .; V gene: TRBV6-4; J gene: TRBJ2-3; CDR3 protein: ASSDSSSGGTNTQY
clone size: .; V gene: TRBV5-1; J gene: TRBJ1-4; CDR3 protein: ASSFVGTEKLF
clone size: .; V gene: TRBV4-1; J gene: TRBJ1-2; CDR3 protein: ASSQLGHGYT
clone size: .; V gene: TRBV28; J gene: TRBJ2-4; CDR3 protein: ASLERLAKNIQY
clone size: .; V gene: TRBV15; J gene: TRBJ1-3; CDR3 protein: ATTGQTSGNTIY
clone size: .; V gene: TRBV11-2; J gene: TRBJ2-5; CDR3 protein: ASKDPGGLETQY
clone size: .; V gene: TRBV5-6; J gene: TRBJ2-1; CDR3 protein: ASSLGQKVDEQF
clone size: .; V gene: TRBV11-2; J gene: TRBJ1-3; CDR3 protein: ASSLVGTGGNTIY
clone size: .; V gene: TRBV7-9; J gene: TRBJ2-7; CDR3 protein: ASSPDRGVNEQY
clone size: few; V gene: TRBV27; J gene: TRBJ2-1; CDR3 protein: ASARGGAYNEQF
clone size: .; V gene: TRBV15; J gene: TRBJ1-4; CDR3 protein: ATSRSWAANEKLF